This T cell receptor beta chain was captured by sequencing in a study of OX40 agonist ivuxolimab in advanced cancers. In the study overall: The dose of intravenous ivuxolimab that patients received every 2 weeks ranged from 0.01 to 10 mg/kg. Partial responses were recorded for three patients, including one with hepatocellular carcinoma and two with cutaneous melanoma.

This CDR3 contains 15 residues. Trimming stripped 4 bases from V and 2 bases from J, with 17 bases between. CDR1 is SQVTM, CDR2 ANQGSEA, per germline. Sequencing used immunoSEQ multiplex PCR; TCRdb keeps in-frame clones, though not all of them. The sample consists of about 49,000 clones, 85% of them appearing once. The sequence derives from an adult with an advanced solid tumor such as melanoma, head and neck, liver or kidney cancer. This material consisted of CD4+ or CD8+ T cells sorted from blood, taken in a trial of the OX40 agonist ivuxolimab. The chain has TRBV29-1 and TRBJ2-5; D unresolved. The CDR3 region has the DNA TGCAGCGTTGTAGGAACAAACGCTGGGCAAGAGACCCAGTACTTC. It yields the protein CSVVGTNAGQETQYF. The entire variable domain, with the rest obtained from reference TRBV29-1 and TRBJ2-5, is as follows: SAVISQKPSRDICQRGTSLTIQCQVDSQVTMMFWYRQQPGQSLTLIATANQGSEATYESGFVIDKFPISRPNLTFSTLTVSNMSPEDSSIYLCSVVGTNAGQETQYFGPGTRLLVL.